This T cell receptor beta chain came from a study of PD-L1 blockade in urothelial cancer. V lost 3 bases, J lost 6 bases, and 4 bases stayed unmatched. The CDR3 totals 13 residues. The germline V gene encodes CDR1 SQVTM and CDR2 ANQGSEA. This sample's time point: peripheral blood 6 weeks after treatment start. Using immunoSEQ multiplex PCR, the repertoire was profiled, and TCRdb retains in-frame clones only, with some absent. The table shows around 24,000 clones, with approximately 81% occurring only once. The input for sequencing was PBMCs, taken around atezolizumab (anti-PD-L1) treatment. The clonotype originates from a man in his 70s with urothelial cancer. This chain uses TRBV29-1 with TRBJ2-1; 8 bases line up with TRBD1. The CDR3 is CSVDRGQGNEQFF. The CDR3 DNA reads as TGCAGCGTTGACAGGGGGCAGGGCAATGAGCAGTTCTTC.